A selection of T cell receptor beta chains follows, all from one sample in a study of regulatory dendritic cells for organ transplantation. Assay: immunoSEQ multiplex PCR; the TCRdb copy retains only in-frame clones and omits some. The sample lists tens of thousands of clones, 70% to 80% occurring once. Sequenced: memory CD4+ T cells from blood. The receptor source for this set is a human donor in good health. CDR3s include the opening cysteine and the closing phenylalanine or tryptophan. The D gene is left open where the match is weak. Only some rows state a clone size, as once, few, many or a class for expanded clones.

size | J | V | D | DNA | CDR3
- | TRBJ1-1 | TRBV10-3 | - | TGTGCCATCAGTCCGGTGGGGGGTTGGCGGGAAGCTTTCTTT | CAISPVGGWREAFF
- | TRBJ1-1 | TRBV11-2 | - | TGTGCCAGCAGCTTAAGCGCCTCCAGGGGAACCCTGAACACTGAAGCTTTCTTT | CASSLSASRGTLNTEAFF
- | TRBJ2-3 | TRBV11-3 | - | TGTGCCAGCAGCCGCGGCGCCGTCACAGATACGCAGTATTTT | CASSRGAVTDTQYF
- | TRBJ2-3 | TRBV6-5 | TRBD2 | TGTGCCAGCAGTATCGGGGGGGCGTTCGCAGATACGCAGTATTTT | CASSIGGAFADTQYF
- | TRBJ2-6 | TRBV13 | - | TGTGCCAGCAGCTTATCTCGGGCCAACGTCCTGACTTTC | CASSLSRANVLTF
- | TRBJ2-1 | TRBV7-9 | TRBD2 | TGTGCCAGCAGCTTAGATGGCGGGGGGGCTGGAAATGAGCAGTTCTTC | CASSLDGGGAGNEQFF
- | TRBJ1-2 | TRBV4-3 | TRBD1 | TGCGCCAGCAGCCAAGAGTACGACAGGGCGGTCGGTGGCTACACCTTC | CASSQEYDRAVGGYTF
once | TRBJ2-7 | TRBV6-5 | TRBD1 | TGTGCCAGCAGTTACTCGAGGACAGGGTGGGACGAGCAGTACTTC | CASSYSRTGWDEQYF
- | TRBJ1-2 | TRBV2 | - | TGTGCCAGCAGGGTCGGCAGGGGAGGGTCCTATGGCTACACCTTC | CASRVGRGGSYGYTF
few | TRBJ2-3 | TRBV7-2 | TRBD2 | TGTGCCAGCAGCTTAGTGGGGACTAGCGCCGATACGCAGTATTTT | CASSLVGTSADTQYF
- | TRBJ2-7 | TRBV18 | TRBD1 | TGTGCCAGCTCACCGGCGGGACAGGGGGGATTGGAGCAGTACTTC | CASSPAGQGGLEQYF
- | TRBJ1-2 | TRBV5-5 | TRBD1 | TGTGCCAGCAGACCGGGACAGACAAACTATGGCTACACCTTC | CASRPGQTNYGYTF
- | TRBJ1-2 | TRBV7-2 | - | TGTGCCAGCAGCTTCGGGTTTGTGTATGGCTACACCTTC | CASSFGFVYGYTF
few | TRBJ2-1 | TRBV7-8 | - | TGTGCCAGCAGCGGCCCGGGGGATGAGCAGTTCTTC | CASSGPGDEQFF
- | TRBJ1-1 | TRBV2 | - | TGTGCCAGCAGTGTGAGCAGGGCAGATGGTGAAGCTTTCTTT | CASSVSRADGEAFF
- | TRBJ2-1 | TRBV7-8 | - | TGTGCCAGCAGCTCCATACAACCCGGGACAAGTAATGAGCAGTTCTTC | CASSSIQPGTSNEQFF
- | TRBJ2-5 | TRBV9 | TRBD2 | TGTGCCAGCAGCGTAGGAGGTAGCGGGAGACAAGAGACCCAGTACTTC | CASSVGGSGRQETQYF
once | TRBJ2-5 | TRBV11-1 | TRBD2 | TGTGCCAGCAGCCCCCGGGGGGAAGGGACCCAGTACTTC | CASSPRGEGTQYF
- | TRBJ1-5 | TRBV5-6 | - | TGTGCCAGCAGCTTAAATCTAGTTAATCAGCCCCAGCATTTT | CASSLNLVNQPQHF
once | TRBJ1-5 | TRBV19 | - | TGTGCCAGTGACGGCCCCGGGGGGCAGCCCCAGCATTTT | CASDGPGGQPQHF
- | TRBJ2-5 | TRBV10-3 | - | TGTGCCATCAGTGAGTCGGGGCAGGGGAGACAGACCCAGTACTTC | CAISESGQGRQTQYF
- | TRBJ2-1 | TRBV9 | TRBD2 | TGTGCCAGCAGCGAACGACCCGGGACTAGTGGGGGCTATGAGCAGTTCTTC | CASSERPGTSGGYEQFF
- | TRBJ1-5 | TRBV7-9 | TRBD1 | TGTGCCAGCAGCTCAGCACAGGGGAGCAATCAGCCCCAGCATTTT | CASSSAQGSNQPQHF
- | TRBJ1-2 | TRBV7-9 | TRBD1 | TGTGCCAGCAGCTCACAGGGGGCCACTAACTATGGCTACACCTTC | CASSSQGATNYGYTF
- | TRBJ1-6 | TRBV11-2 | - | TGTGCCAGCAGCTTGTGGGGGCAAGGGGAGAATTCACCCCTCCACTTT | CASSLWGQGENSPLHF
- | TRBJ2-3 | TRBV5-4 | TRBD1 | TGTGCCAGCAGCCGCGGGACAGGGGTTACAGATACGCAGTATTTT | CASSRGTGVTDTQYF